Listed here are 7 T cell receptor beta chains from one sample, sequenced in a study of blood T cell repertoires in COVID-19. Data came from immunoSEQ multiplex PCR; TCRdb stores just in-frame clones and leaves some out. The data hold about 70,000 clones, with about 80% observed a single time. Sequences were obtained from peripheral blood. These receptors all stem from a woman in her seventies with acute or convalescent COVID-19.

This rearrangement joins TRBV28 to TRBJ2-7; 9 nucleotides agree with TRBD1. Germline CDR1 MDHEN, CDR2 SYDVKM. The CDR3 totals 14 residues. J gave up 2 bases and V 4 bases, and 3 bases lay outside the gene matches. The CDR3 DNA is TGTGCCAGCAGTTCCGGGACAGGGACCTACGAGCAGTACTTC. Protein product: CASSSGTGTYEQYF.

The rearrangement joins TRBV10-3 to TRBJ2-5; D possibly corresponds to TRBD1 (5 bases). V was trimmed by 4 bases and J by 2 bases, leaving 8 bases between them. From germline, CDR1 is ENHRY and CDR2 SYGVKD. The CDR3 runs to 13 residues. The CDR3 reads CAISGQSQETQYF. The CDR3 nucleotides read TGTGCCATCAGTGGACAGTCTCAAGAGACCCAGTACTTC.

The J gene is TRBJ2-1, the V gene TRBV9; D is unclear. The germline V and J ends were trimmed by 4 bases and 4 bases, with 12 bases remaining between them. The CDR3 loop spans 14 amino acids. Germline lookup yields CDR1 SGDLS and CDR2 YYNGEE. In DNA form, the CDR3 reads TGTGCCAGCAGCCTTCCCGGTGTTTACAATGAGCAGTTCTTC. Protein: CASSLPGVYNEQFF.

The rearrangement joins TRBV15 to TRBJ1-1; a possible D gene is TRBD1 (5 bases). The V end lost 5 bases, the J end lost 6 bases, and 19 bases lay between the germline ends. Looked up from germline, CDR1 is LNHNV and CDR2 is YYDKDF (reference sequence). This CDR3 spans 15 amino acids. CDR3 nucleotide sequence: TGTGCCACCAGCGGAGGGGAGCGGGCTAGCCCTGAAGCTTTCTTT. It is translated as CATSGGERASPEAFF.

This clone was recorded once. In DNA, the CDR3 is TGTGCCAGCTCCCTCGGACAGGGTCGGACCTACAATGAGCAGTTCTTC. Translated, it gives CASSLGQGRTYNEQFF. The gene calls are TRBV18 and TRBJ2-1; 8 positions agree with TRBD1. The germline gives CDR1 KGHSH, CDR2 LQKENI. There are 16 residues in the CDR3. V lost 6 bases and J lost 2; bases outside the gene matches: 9.

By its share, this clone is medium-sized (0.01 to 0.1%). The CDR3 sequence: CASSQGLAGDVTGELFF. The CDR3 coding sequence is TGCGCCAGCAGCCAAGGACTAGCGGGGGACGTCACCGGGGAGCTGTTTTTT. The gene calls are TRBV4-3 and TRBJ2-2, with 12 positions matching TRBD2. Trimming cost V 1 base and J 4 bases; bases outside gene matches: 4. Germline V CDR1 and CDR2: LGHNA, YSLEER. The CDR3 has 17 amino acids.

The J gene is TRBJ1-5, the V gene TRBV18; 8 bases agree with TRBD1. CDR1 and CDR2 from the germline V gene are KGHSH and LQKENI. J gave up 5 bases and V 6 bases, and 6 bases lay outside the gene matches. CDR3 length: 14 amino acids. CDR3 region: CASSAGTGDQPQHF. CDR3 nucleotides: TGTGCCAGCTCCGCTGGGACAGGAGATCAGCCCCAGCATTTT.